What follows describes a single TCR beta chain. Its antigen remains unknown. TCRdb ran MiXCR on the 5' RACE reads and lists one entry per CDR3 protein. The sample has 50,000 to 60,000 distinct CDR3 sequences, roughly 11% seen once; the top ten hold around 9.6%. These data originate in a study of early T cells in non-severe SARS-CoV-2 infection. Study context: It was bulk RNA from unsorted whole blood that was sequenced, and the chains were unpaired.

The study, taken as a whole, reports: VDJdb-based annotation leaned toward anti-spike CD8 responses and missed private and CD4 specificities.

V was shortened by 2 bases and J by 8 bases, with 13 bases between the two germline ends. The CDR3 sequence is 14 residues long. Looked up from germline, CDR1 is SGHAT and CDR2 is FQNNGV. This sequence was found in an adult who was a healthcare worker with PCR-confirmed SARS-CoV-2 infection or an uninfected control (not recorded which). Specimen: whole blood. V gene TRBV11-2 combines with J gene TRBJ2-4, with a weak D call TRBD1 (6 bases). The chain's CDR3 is CASSLLRGRDIQYF. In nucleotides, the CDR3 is TGTGCCAGCAGCTTACTCAGGGGCCGAGACATTCAGTACTTC. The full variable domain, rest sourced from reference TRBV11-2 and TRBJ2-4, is EAGVAQSPRYKIIEKRQSVAFWCNPISGHATLYWYQQILGQGPKLLIQFQNNGVVDDSQLPKDRFSAERLKGVDSTLKIQPAKLEDSAVYLCASSLLRGRDIQYFGAGTRLSVL.